The entry that follows covers one T cell receptor (beta chain) sequence. What it binds is not known. Using immunoSEQ multiplex PCR, the repertoire was profiled, and TCRdb retains in-frame clones only, with some absent. The sample shows about 1 million clones, about 77% of them seen only once. This sample is drawn from a study of shared clonotypes between healthy human individuals. Study observations and caveats: Compared with memory subsets, naive subsets generally had larger estimated richness.

The CDR3 totals 16 residues. Trimming took off 1 base at V and 4 bases at J, with 16 bases between the two ends. Germline V CDR1 and CDR2: MGHRA, YSYEKL. The chain combines TRBV4-1 with TRBJ2-5; the D gene could be TRBD1 or TRBD2 (5 bases each). The source material was memory CD4+ T cells sorted from blood. Subset given: CD45RA-negative fraction. This sequence originates from a man aged 18 to 29 in good health. CDR3 in amino acids: CASSQGARGDGETQYF. Written as DNA, the CDR3 is TGCGCCAGCAGCCAAGGGGCGAGAGGGGATGGAGAGACCCAGTACTTC.